Each of the 27 T cell receptor beta chains below was sequenced from the same sample in a study of blood T cells in healthy people across ages. Primed by a sample-barcoded 5' primer and a J-beta primer mix, a second PCR proceeded for about 6 to 12 cycles. Via MiXCR, TCRdb re-called the 5' RACE reads, giving one row per CDR3 protein. The data show around 1.5 million distinct CDR3 sequences, roughly 64% seen once. The sequenced material came from blood. Every receptor here comes from a man between 18 and 29 years old in good health.

A few counts support this clonotype. This CDR3 reads CASSLPGLAIYEQYF. CDR3 nucleotide sequence: TGTGCCAGCAGCTTACCGGGACTTGCGATCTACGAGCAGTACTTC. The chain combines TRBV7-2 with TRBJ2-7; D perhaps matches TRBD2 (6 bases). Per the germline V gene, CDR1 is SGHTA and CDR2 is FQGNSA. Trimming pared 2 bases from V and 3 bases from J, leaving 14 bases between. The CDR3 sequence is 15 residues long.

In its sample, this clonotype was seen once. The rearrangement links TRBV12-3 or TRBV12-4 to TRBJ2-5; D remains ambiguous. V was cut by 7 bases and J by 11 bases, with 20 bases left in between. The CDR3 extends over 13 amino acids. CDR3 protein: CASNPPLRNEQYF. For the CDR3, the DNA is TGTGCCAGCAACCCTCCTCTGAGGAATGAGCAGTACTTC.

In its sample, this clonotype was seen a few times. This rearrangement joins TRBV13 to TRBJ2-7, with 7 bases identical to TRBD1. J gave up 3 bases and V 7 bases, and 12 bases lay outside the gene matches. CDR1 and CDR2 (germline): PRHDT, FYEKMQ (reference sequence). The CDR3 runs 15 residues. The DNA of the CDR3 is TGTGCCAGCACTTTAACCCGGGACAGTAGCTACGAGCAGTACTTC. Its protein is CASTLTRDSSYEQYF.

V gene TRBV29-1 combines with J gene TRBJ2-1, with unresolved D. Per the germline V gene, CDR1 is SQVTM and CDR2 is ANQGSEA. V was shortened by 3 bases and J by 3 bases, with 9 bases between the two germline ends. The CDR3 sequence is 13 residues long. This CDR3 is CSVDGQVYNEQFF. CDR3 DNA: TGCAGCGTTGACGGGCAGGTCTACAATGAGCAGTTCTTC.

J is TRBJ2-7 and V is TRBV20-1, with 12 nucleotides matching TRBD2. The CDR3 runs 14 residues. The V gene end was trimmed by 6 bases and the J gene end by 2 bases; junction bases not matched to a gene: 5. Looked up from germline, CDR1 is DFQATT and CDR2 is SNEGSKA (reference sequence). For the CDR3, the DNA is TGCAGTGCCACTAGCGGGAGGACCCCCTACGAGCAGTACTTC. This codes for CSATSGRTPYEQYF.

The V gene is TRBV7-9, the J gene TRBJ2-7, with 8 positions matching TRBD1. This CDR3 comprises 15 residues. J lost 7 bases, V lost 2 bases, and 10 bases had no gene match. Looked up from germline, CDR1 is SEHNR and CDR2 is FQNEAQ (reference sequence). The CDR3 nucleotides are TGTGCCAGCAGCTTAACGGGGTCACAGGGGGAAGAGCAGTACTTC. This encodes CASSLTGSQGEEQYF.

The sample holds a few counts of this clonotype. The chain links TRBV2 to TRBJ1-1; TRBD1 matches at 8 bases. This CDR3 spans 12 amino acids. V was pared by 7 bases and J by 11 bases, with 9 bases of the junction left unmatched. Germline V gene sequence: CDR1 SNHLY, CDR2 FYNNEI. CDR3 in amino acids: CASMGTGRRAFF. The CDR3 DNA reads TGTGCCAGCATGGGGACAGGACGTCGGGCTTTCTTT.

This clonotype showed up just a few times. The chain couples TRBV12-3 or TRBV12-4 to TRBJ2-4, with D possibly matching TRBD1 (6 bases). The J call is in doubt because the DNA end fits TRBJ2-7 better. The CDR3 is 13 amino acids. The CDR3 here is CASSLARTAEQYF. CDR3 nucleotides: TGTGCCAGCAGTTTAGCTCGGACAGCCGAGCAGTACTTC.

The rearrangement uses TRBV27 and TRBJ2-7; no firm D call. The germline gives CDR1 MNHEY, CDR2 SMNVEV (reference sequence). The length of the CDR3 is 14 residues. Trimming stripped 2 bases from V and 3 bases from J, with 11 bases between. CDR3 DNA sequence: TGTGCCAGCAGTTTAAGCATGGTTGGCTACGAGCAGTACTTC. It translates to CASSLSMVGYEQYF.

As to this clonotype: This sequence may be a read error, since a much larger clone differs from it by one base. The chain combines TRBV29-1 with TRBJ2-7; D is perhaps TRBD1 (6 bases). The CDR3 consists of 11 residues. Germline assignment: CDR1 SQVTM and CDR2 ANQGSEA. Trimming shortened V by 7 bases and J by 3 bases, and 10 bases separated the two germline ends. DNA of the CDR3: TGCAGCGGCTACAGGGACTACGAGCAGTACTTC. Translating it yields CSGYRDYEQYF.

The V call is TRBV20-1, the J call TRBJ2-3; 7 bases are shared with TRBD2. The CDR3 consists of 18 residues. V gave up 0 bases and J gave up 7 bases; unmatched junction bases: 19. Germline V gene lookup returns CDR1 DFQATT and CDR2 SNEGSKA (reference sequence). This chain's CDR3 is CSAREDGVAGTPRHTQYF. The DNA of the CDR3 is TGCAGTGCTAGAGAGGATGGGGTAGCGGGCACGCCGAGGCATACGCAGTATTTT.

The DNA for the CDR3 is TGTGCCAGCAGCTTAGCGCTAAGAGGGGAAGGCTACGAGCAGTACTTC. It specifies CASSLALRGEGYEQYF. The V call is TRBV7-6, the J call TRBJ2-7; D could derive from TRBD1 or TRBD2 (5 bases each). The V end lost 0 bases, the J end lost 3 bases, and 15 bases lay between the germline ends. The CDR3 is made up of 16 amino acids. Germline V gene lookup returns CDR1 SGHVS and CDR2 FNYEAQ.

The rearrangement uses TRBV7-2 and TRBJ2-1; 8 nucleotides match TRBD2. V shed 3 bases, J shed 1 base, and the junction held 14 bases outside the gene matches. The CDR3 has 19 residues. Germline V CDR1 and CDR2: SGHTA, FQGNSA. The CDR3 here is CASSLVDSGMGRSYNEQFF. In DNA, the CDR3 is TGTGCCAGCAGCTTGGTCGATAGCGGGATGGGAAGGTCCTACAATGAGCAGTTCTTC. The variable domain in full, completed from reference TRBV7-2 and TRBJ2-1, reads GAGVSQSPSNKVTEKGKDVELRCDPISGHTALYWYRQSLGQGLEFLIYFQGNSAPDKSGLPSDRFSAERTGGSVSTLTIQRTQQEDSAVYLCASSLVDSGMGRSYNEQFFGPGTRLTVL.

This clonotype was seen more than once but under ten times. The chain links TRBV4-2 to TRBJ2-7, with TRBD2 matching over 7 bases. Germline V gives CDR1 LGHNA, CDR2 YNFKEQ. After removal of 0 bases from V and 3 bases from J, the junction contained 5 bases not matched to a gene. The CDR3 consists of 15 residues. The CDR3 DNA reads TGTGCCAGCAGCCAAGAAGACGGGAGGATCTACGAGCAGTACTTC. It yields the protein CASSQEDGRIYEQYF.

The chain uses TRBV6-5 and TRBJ1-1; no firm D call. The germline gives CDR1 MNHEY, CDR2 SVGAGI. This CDR3 has 15 amino acids. Trimming shortened V by 2 bases and J by 3 bases, and 13 bases separated the two germline ends. The chain's CDR3 is CASSYGPTTDTEAFF. CDR3 coding DNA: TGTGCCAGCAGTTACGGGCCAACCACGGACACTGAAGCTTTCTTT.

The chain employs TRBV7-9 and TRBJ2-1; 7 bases align to TRBD1. Germline V gene data show CDR1 as SEHNR and CDR2 as FQNEAQ (reference sequence). There are 13 residues in the CDR3. V shed 5 bases, J shed 5 bases, and the junction held 3 bases outside the gene matches. As DNA, the CDR3 is TGTGCCAGCAGCCGCGGACAGGACAATGAGCAGTTCTTC. Protein: CASSRGQDNEQFF.

The chain carries TRBV30 and TRBJ2-5, with D tentatively TRBD1 (5 bases). The end of the DNA fits TRBJ2-7 better, so the J call may be wrong. The V gene's germline CDR1 is GTSNPN and CDR2 SVGIG (reference sequence). The CDR3 runs to 13 residues. The CDR3 reads CAWSRNRLHEQYF. The CDR3 bases are TGTGCCTGGAGTCGGAACAGGTTGCACGAGCAGTACTTC.

This chain joins TRBV6-6 and TRBJ2-1, with 11 bases matching TRBD2. Trimming took 2 bases from V and 5 from J; bases not matched to a gene: 8. This CDR3 comprises 17 residues. Germline CDR1 reads MNHNY; CDR2 reads SVGAGI (reference sequence). CDR3 protein: CASSYLLAGDLDNEQFF. The CDR3 bases are TGTGCCAGCAGTTACCTACTAGCGGGAGACCTGGACAATGAGCAGTTCTTC.

V and J are TRBV15 and TRBJ2-7; TRBD2 matches 8 bases. The J call may be faulty, since TRBJ2-5 better matches the DNA end. From germline, CDR1 is LNHNV and CDR2 YYDKDF (reference sequence). This CDR3 comprises 15 residues. The CDR3 region is CATLLSGGGKETQYF. The CDR3 bases are TGTGCCACCCTCCTCAGCGGGGGCGGGAAAGAGACCCAGTACTTC.

The CDR3 DNA is TGTGCCAGCAGTTTGGGGGCTAAGGTTGGGCAGTTCTTC. Translating gives CASSLGAKVGQFF. J is TRBJ2-1 and V is TRBV27, with TRBD1 as a possible D gene (6 bases). This CDR3 spans 13 amino acids. The germline V gene encodes CDR1 MNHEY and CDR2 SMNVEV (reference sequence). Trimming cost V 3 bases and J 12 bases, with 15 bases left between them.

This clonotype was detected a few times. J is TRBJ2-1 and V is TRBV5-1; D unresolved. The CDR3 contains 13 residues. V was clipped by 0 bases and J by 12 bases, with 13 bases between them. CDR1 SGHRS and CDR2 YFSETQ come from the germline V gene. The DNA of the CDR3 is TGCGCCAGCAGCTTGGAGGTTGGGGTCCGGCAGTTCTTC. Its protein is CASSLEVGVRQFF.

There are a few counts of this clonotype. The chain is built from TRBV6-6 and TRBJ1-4; D is undetermined. The length of the CDR3 is 15 residues. V was trimmed by 4 bases and J by 6 bases, leaving 15 bases between them. CDR1 is MNHNY, CDR2 SVGAGI, per germline (reference sequence). The CDR3 here is CASSLPQAWDEKLFF. CDR3 sequence (DNA): TGTGCCAGCAGTTTGCCCCAGGCGTGGGATGAAAAACTGTTTTTT.

This chain connects TRBV25-1 to TRBJ2-5; D perhaps matches TRBD2 (6 bases). Trimming took off 4 bases at V and 11 bases at J, with 20 bases between the two ends. Germline CDR1 reads MGHDK; CDR2 reads SYGVNS. CDR3 length: 14 residues. The CDR3 is CASSGTQNLREQYF. The CDR3 coding sequence is TGTGCCAGCAGTGGGACACAAAATCTACGGGAGCAGTACTTC.

The chain couples TRBV9 to TRBJ2-1; D gene unclear. Germline CDR1 SGDLS, CDR2 YYNGEE. This CDR3 is 13 amino acids long. The ends were cut back, 1 base at V and 4 bases at J, with 6 bases in the middle. The CDR3 reads CASSVTVYNEQFF. In nucleotides, the CDR3 is TGTGCCAGCAGCGTAACCGTTTACAATGAGCAGTTCTTC.

This clonotype turned up a few times. The V and J genes are TRBV2 and TRBJ1-6, with D uncertain. Trimming cost V 0 bases and J 7 bases, with 13 bases left between them. The V gene's germline CDR1 is SNHLY and CDR2 FYNNEI. The CDR3 has 16 amino acids. The chain's CDR3 is CASSEARASRNSPLHF. The DNA for the CDR3 is TGTGCCAGCAGTGAAGCGAGGGCCTCTCGGAATTCACCCCTCCACTTT.

V usage is TRBV5-1 and J usage is TRBJ2-1, with 9 bases fitting TRBD2. The CDR3 has 16 amino acids. V trimming: 4 bases; J trimming: 4 bases; junction bases outside the gene matches: 9. The germline V gene encodes CDR1 SGHRS and CDR2 YFSETQ. CDR3 sequence reads: CASSPILSGGYNEQFF. The CDR3 DNA reads TGCGCCAGCAGCCCTATTCTTAGCGGGGGATACAATGAGCAGTTCTTC.

CDR3 nucleotides: TGTGCCAGCAGTTACGTGCCGGCGGGGGGCTCTATTTACAATGAGCAGTTCTTC. Protein sequence: CASSYVPAGGSIYNEQFF. The chain carries TRBV6-5 and TRBJ2-1, with TRBD2 identical over 8 bases. This CDR3 has 18 amino acids. V trimming: 2 bases; J trimming: 4 bases; junction bases outside the gene matches: 13. Germline lookup yields CDR1 MNHEY and CDR2 SVGAGI.